A single sample gave rise to the 32 T cell receptor beta chains below, sequenced in a study of CD8 T cells in Susac syndrome. cDNA came from about 0.5 to 1 ug RNA primed by random hexamers. TCRdb re-derived calls from the immunoSEQ multiplex PCR reads in MiXCR, one entry per CDR3 protein. The table shows some 200,000 distinct CDR3 sequences, with 90% to 95% occurring only once. Input material: CD4+ T cells from PBMCs. The receptors derive from a human donor with Susac syndrome.

The J gene is TRBJ2-1, the V gene TRBV20-1, with TRBD2 identical over 9 bases. The trim removed 6 bases at V and 2 bases at J, leaving 8 bases unmatched. The CDR3 is made up of 15 amino acids. Germline loops: CDR1 DFQATT, CDR2 SNEGSKA (reference sequence). Written as DNA, the CDR3 is TGCAGTGCGCGAATAGCGGGGGAGACCTACAATGAGCAGTTCTTC. It specifies CSARIAGETYNEQFF.

V gene TRBV20-1 combines with J gene TRBJ2-7; possible D gene TRBD2, 6 bases. The germline gives CDR1 DFQATT, CDR2 SNEGSKA (reference sequence). The CDR3 is 15 residues long. The V end lost 0 bases, the J end lost 3 bases, and 15 bases lay between the germline ends. The CDR3, as DNA: TGCAGTGCTAGAGATGGAGGGAGAGGTGACTACGAGCAGTACTTC. Translation gives CSARDGGRGDYEQYF.

This clonotype is a singleton in its sample. The CDR3 sequence: CASNSANTGELFF. CDR3 coding DNA: TGTGCCAGCAATTCTGCGAACACCGGGGAGCTGTTTTTT. The chain couples TRBV9 to TRBJ2-2; no firm D call. This CDR3 is built from 13 residues. In germline, CDR1 is SGDLS, CDR2 YYNGEE. V shed 6 bases and J shed 0 bases, with 6 bases lying between them.

The CDR3 coding sequence is TGTGCCAGCTCACCATCGGGACAGGGGGCTTCACCCCTCCACTTT. Translation: CASSPSGQGASPLHF. V gene TRBV18 combines with J gene TRBJ1-6; TRBD1 matches 12 bases. The germline V gene encodes CDR1 KGHSH and CDR2 LQKENI. The CDR3 covers 15 residues. V gave up 2 bases and J gave up 9 bases; unmatched junction bases: 2.

The chain carries TRBV5-1 and TRBJ2-3; 9 nucleotides match TRBD2. V shed 0 bases and J 0 bases; nucleotides not matched to a gene: 11. CDR1 and CDR2 from the germline V gene are SGHRS and YFSETQ. The CDR3 runs 19 residues. The CDR3 loop reads CASSLGSGRRPTSTDTQYF. DNA for the CDR3: TGCGCCAGCAGCTTGGGTAGCGGGAGACGGCCGACTAGCACAGATACGCAGTATTTT.

The count of this clonotype is one. V usage is TRBV10-3 and J usage is TRBJ1-6; D is undetermined. There are 15 residues in the CDR3. V was pared by 2 bases and J by 1 base, with 6 bases between. Looked up from germline, CDR1 is ENHRY and CDR2 is SYGVKD. Here the CDR3 reads CAISEGRSYNSPLHF. The CDR3 region has the DNA TGTGCCATCAGTGAGGGTCGGTCCTATAATTCACCCCTCCACTTT.

V usage is TRBV28 and J usage is TRBJ2-7; 8 positions agree with TRBD1. Trimming removed 6 bases from V and 5 bases from J; junction bases left unmatched: 6. CDR1 MDHEN and CDR2 SYDVKM come from the germline V gene. The CDR3 has 13 amino acids. The CDR3 bases are TGTGCCAGCAGCCGGACAGGGAATCACGAGCAGTACTTC. Encoded protein: CASSRTGNHEQYF. Looking up the rest from reference TRBV28 and TRBJ2-7 gives the full variable domain: DVKVTQSSRYLVKRTGEKVFLECVQDMDHENMFWYRQDPGLGLRLIYFSYDVKMKEKGDIPEGYSVSREKKERFSLILESASTNQTSMYLCASSRTGNHEQYFGPGTRLTVT.

This clonotype was seen a single time. The chain is built from TRBV30 and TRBJ2-1, with D possibly TRBD2 on 6 matching bases. The CDR3 runs 14 residues. V gave up 0 bases and J gave up 7 bases, with 13 bases separating them. Germline CDR1 is GTSNPN and CDR2 is SVGIG (reference sequence). The CDR3 sequence: CAWSVQGGGNEQFF. The CDR3 coding sequence is TGTGCCTGGAGTGTACAAGGCGGAGGGAATGAGCAGTTCTTC.

The J gene is TRBJ2-1, the V gene TRBV20-1; TRBD1 is a possible D gene (6 bases). The CDR3 runs to 13 residues. Trimming pared 2 bases from V and 8 bases from J, leaving 13 bases between. Germline V CDR1 and CDR2: DFQATT, SNEGSKA (reference sequence). CDR3 DNA sequence: TGCAGTGCTAGAAGGGGGATTATATATGAGCAGTTCTTC. Protein sequence: CSARRGIIYEQFF.

The chain links TRBV15 to TRBJ1-5; D gene ambiguous. Germline V gene data show CDR1 as LNHNV and CDR2 as YYDKDF (reference sequence). V was shortened by 5 bases and J by 4 bases, with 12 bases between the two germline ends. CDR3 length: 14 residues. CDR3 nucleotides: TGTGCCACCAGCCTTGGGCAGAGAAATCAGCCCCAGCATTTT. Translation: CATSLGQRNQPQHF.

The rearrangement uses TRBV4-1 and TRBJ2-1, with TRBD2 matching over 8 bases. The germline V gene has CDR1 MGHRA and CDR2 YSYEKL. The CDR3 loop spans 15 amino acids. Losses at the gene ends were 4 bases for V and 9 bases for J; bases not matched to a gene: 11. The CDR3 bases are TGCGCCAGCAGCCCGGGATTAGCGGGAATGATTGAGCAGTTCTTC. Its translation: CASSPGLAGMIEQFF.

V is TRBV2 and J is TRBJ2-4; a possible D gene is TRBD2 (5 bases). The CDR3 consists of 14 residues. Looked up from germline, CDR1 is SNHLY and CDR2 is FYNNEI. Trimming shortened V by 5 bases and J by 5 bases, and 13 bases separated the two germline ends. The CDR3 protein is CASSLLGRENIQYF. Here the CDR3 DNA reads TGTGCCAGCAGTTTACTAGGTAGAGAAAACATTCAGTACTTC.

The chain is built from TRBV4-1 and TRBJ2-3; possible D gene TRBD1, 5 bases. V lost 3 bases and J 0 bases, leaving 7 bases between the germline ends. Germline CDR1 MGHRA, CDR2 YSYEKL. The CDR3 runs to 14 residues. The DNA of the CDR3 is TGCGCCAGCAGCCATCAGGGCAGCACAGATACGCAGTATTTT. Translating gives CASSHQGSTDTQYF.

CDR3 in DNA: TGCAGCGCCTCCCCGACAGGGACTAACTATGGCTACACCTTC. Encoded protein: CSASPTGTNYGYTF. The chain links TRBV29-1 to TRBJ1-2, with TRBD1 matching 7 bases. The germline gives CDR1 SQVTM, CDR2 ANQGSEA. V shed 7 bases and J 0 bases; nucleotides not matched to a gene: 8. The CDR3 sequence is 14 residues long.

This clonotype was seen just once. The chain has TRBV2 and TRBJ1-5; TRBD1 matches at 7 bases. Germline loops: CDR1 SNHLY, CDR2 FYNNEI. The CDR3 has 14 residues. Trimming removed 8 bases from V and 2 bases from J; junction bases left unmatched: 6. The CDR3 coding sequence is TGTGCCAGCCGACAGGGATCGGGCAATCAGCCCCAGCATTTT. Translated: CASRQGSGNQPQHF.

V is TRBV2 and J is TRBJ2-1, with 10 bases matching TRBD1. Germline-derived CDR1 and CDR2 are SNHLY and FYNNEI. The CDR3 length is 14 residues. V was pared by 6 bases and J by 7 bases, with 6 bases of the junction left unmatched. CDR3 sequence reads: CASRSGTGVNEQFF. The CDR3, as DNA: TGTGCCAGCAGATCCGGGACAGGGGTAAATGAGCAGTTCTTC. The entire variable domain, with the rest obtained from reference TRBV2 and TRBJ2-1, is as follows: EPEVTQTPSHQVTQMGQEVILRCVPISNHLYFYWYRQILGQKVEFLVSFYNNEISEKSEIFDDQFSVERPDGSNFTLKIRSTKLEDSAMYFCASRSGTGVNEQFFGPGTRLTVL.

The chain combines TRBV3-1 with TRBJ2-1; TRBD2 matches 9 bases. Losses at the gene ends were 3 bases for V and 9 bases for J; bases not matched to a gene: 12. Germline V gene lookup returns CDR1 LGHDT and CDR2 YNNKEL (reference sequence). This CDR3 has 16 amino acids. The CDR3 reads CASSQGGRAVFTEQFF. In DNA form, the CDR3 reads TGTGCCAGCAGCCAGGGCGGGAGGGCCGTTTTCACTGAGCAGTTCTTC.

V gene TRBV7-2 combines with J gene TRBJ2-1, with a weak D call TRBD1 (6 bases). V was trimmed by 7 bases and J by 4 bases, leaving 17 bases between them. The CDR3 length is 15 residues. Germline CDR1 SGHTA, CDR2 FQGNSA. This CDR3 reads CASTRGGGGYNEQFF. CDR3 sequence (DNA): TGTGCCAGCACCAGAGGGGGTGGCGGTTACAATGAGCAGTTCTTC.

This rearrangement joins TRBV9 to TRBJ1-1; D gene unclear. Germline CDR1 SGDLS, CDR2 YYNGEE. V lost 4 bases, J lost 0 bases, and 13 bases lay in between. CDR3 length: 15 amino acids. The CDR3 nucleotides read TGTGCCAGCAGCTCAGGAGTTCACATGAACACTGAAGCTTTCTTT. Translated, it gives CASSSGVHMNTEAFF.

CDR3 DNA: TGCAGTGCTAGAGAGGGGACAGGTACTGAAGCTTTCTTT. The encoded protein is CSAREGTGTEAFF. This chain uses TRBV20-1 with TRBJ1-1; TRBD1 agrees at 8 bases. This CDR3 region has 13 residues. Germline trimming cut 0 bases from V and 5 bases from J; bases unmatched to any gene: 2. CDR1 and CDR2 from the germline V gene are DFQATT and SNEGSKA (reference sequence).

The chain carries TRBV29-1 and TRBJ2-2, with TRBD1 as a possible D gene (6 bases). Germline CDR1 and CDR2: SQVTM and ANQGSEA. The germline V and J ends were trimmed by 2 bases and 3 bases, with 10 bases remaining between them. CDR3 length: 14 residues. The CDR3 reads CSVELPGDTGELFF. The CDR3 nucleotides read TGCAGCGTTGAATTGCCAGGGGACACCGGGGAGCTGTTTTTT.

This sequence joins TRBV20-1 and TRBJ1-2; the match to TRBD1 covers 8 bases. The CDR3 extends over 14 amino acids. Trimming at V came to 3 bases and at J to 4 bases, leaving 7 bases not matched to a gene. From germline, CDR1 is DFQATT and CDR2 SNEGSKA (reference sequence). CDR3 region: CSAREQGGGYGYTF. CDR3 DNA sequence: TGCAGTGCTAGGGAACAGGGGGGGGGCTATGGCTACACCTTC.

This chain joins TRBV2 and TRBJ2-3; TRBD2 agrees at 10 bases. Germline CDR1 SNHLY, CDR2 FYNNEI. The CDR3 sequence is 13 residues long. V shed 9 bases, J shed 1 base, and the junction held 1 base outside the gene matches. CDR3 in DNA: TGTGCCAGGGGGACTAGCGGCACAGATACGCAGTATTTT. This encodes CARGTSGTDTQYF. Variable domain in full (rest from reference TRBV2 and TRBJ2-3): EPEVTQTPSHQVTQMGQEVILRCVPISNHLYFYWYRQILGQKVEFLVSFYNNEISEKSEIFDDQFSVERPDGSNFTLKIRSTKLEDSAMYFCARGTSGTDTQYFGPGTRLTVL.

This sequence joins TRBV3-1 and TRBJ2-5, with 9 bases that match TRBD2. There are 14 residues in the CDR3. The V gene's germline CDR1 is LGHDT and CDR2 YNNKEL (reference sequence). V gave up 6 bases and J gave up 0 bases; unmatched junction bases: 2. CDR3 residues: CASRRTSDQETQYF. The CDR3 coding sequence is TGTGCCAGCAGAAGGACTAGCGACCAAGAGACCCAGTACTTC.

The chain uses TRBV27 and TRBJ2-2; the match to TRBD2 covers 11 bases. CDR1 and CDR2 from the germline V gene are MNHEY and SMNVEV (reference sequence). The CDR3 extends over 18 amino acids. V shed 6 bases, J shed 7 bases, and the junction held 16 bases outside the gene matches. The CDR3 is CASRRSRVAGGSGGELFF. CDR3 nucleotides: TGTGCCAGCAGACGATCGAGGGTAGCGGGGGGGTCAGGCGGGGAGCTGTTTTTT.

V and J are TRBV27 and TRBJ1-4, with 7 bases that match TRBD1. Germline V CDR1 and CDR2: MNHEY, SMNVEV (reference sequence). Unmatched junction bases numbered 2, after V lost 4 bases and J lost 0 bases. This CDR3 is 15 amino acids long. This chain's CDR3 is CASSWGTATNEKLFF. In DNA form, the CDR3 reads TGTGCCAGCAGTTGGGGGACAGCAACTAATGAAAAACTGTTTTTT.

CDR3 coding DNA: TGTGCCAGCAGCTTAACCTCTGACAATTTTAGAAACACCATATATTTT. Protein sequence: CASSLTSDNFRNTIYF. V and J are TRBV7-9 and TRBJ1-3; D gene unclear. Germline V gene sequence: CDR1 SEHNR, CDR2 FQNEAQ (reference sequence). Trimming cost V 2 bases and J 5 bases, with 16 bases left between them. This CDR3 spans 16 amino acids.

The gene calls are TRBV4-1 and TRBJ2-5, with 8 bases identical to TRBD1. Looked up from germline, CDR1 is MGHRA and CDR2 is YSYEKL. The CDR3 covers 15 residues. With V trimmed by 5 bases and J by 2 bases, 7 bases remained unmatched. CDR3 in amino acids: CASSNRDRKQETQYF. CDR3 sequence (DNA): TGCGCCAGCAGCAACCGGGACAGGAAACAAGAGACCCAGTACTTC.

This chain connects TRBV9 to TRBJ2-7; 7 bases line up with TRBD1. The J segment lost 3 bases and the V segment lost 0 bases, leaving 6 bases of the junction unmatched. This CDR3 has 15 residues. Germline loops: CDR1 SGDLS, CDR2 YYNGEE. The CDR3 reads CASSVVETGIYEQYF. CDR3 DNA sequence: TGTGCCAGCAGCGTAGTGGAGACAGGGATCTACGAGCAGTACTTC.

The CDR3 region is CASSTPTNYGYGYTF. CDR3 DNA: TGTGCCAGCAGCACACCGACAAATTACGGCTATGGCTACACCTTC. The chain joins TRBV6-1 to TRBJ1-2; D uncertain. The CDR3 is 15 amino acids. Germline V lookup: CDR1 MNHNS, CDR2 SASEGT. V gave up 6 bases and J gave up 4 bases, with 18 bases separating them.

The rearrangement links TRBV24-1 to TRBJ2-3; 10 nucleotides align to TRBD1. V was clipped by 7 bases and J by 1 base; unmatched bases: 4. The CDR3 is 15 amino acids. Germline V gives CDR1 KGHDR, CDR2 SFDVKD. The CDR3 region is CATSTGTGGTDTQYF. The CDR3 DNA is TGTGCCACCAGCACCGGGACAGGGGGCACAGATACGCAGTATTTT.

The J gene is TRBJ1-2, the V gene TRBV5-1; no clear D. CDR3 length: 14 amino acids. The V and J ends lost 4 bases and 3 bases respectively, with 13 bases between them. From germline, CDR1 is SGHRS and CDR2 YFSETQ. In DNA form, the CDR3 reads TGCGCCAGCAGCACCGCCGACGGCTACTATGGCTACACCTTC. This encodes CASSTADGYYGYTF.